The rows below give T cell receptor beta chains drawn from one sample of a study of blood T cell repertoires in COVID-19. Produced via immunoSEQ multiplex PCR; TCRdb's table is partial and in-frame only. The sample records approximately 31,000 clones, around 90% being singletons. Sequencing was done on a sample of peripheral blood. All receptors derive from a human donor with active COVID-19. The donor label of this sample is uncertain. Both conserved end residues are part of each CDR3.

v_call	cdr3_length	j_call	cdr3_aa
TRBV7-9	15	TRBJ2-3	CASSPRSGSTDTQYF
TRBV27	15	TRBJ1-2	CASSKGQVISRGYTF
TRBV15	13	TRBJ2-5	CATAETGMETQYF
TRBV5-1	17	TRBJ2-3	CASSLALAGAHTDTQYF
TRBV3-1/TRBV3-2	15	TRBJ2-7	CASSQELAGPREQYF
TRBV18	16	TRBJ2-7	CASSLTPGTVSYEQYF
TRBV12-1	15	TRBJ1-1	CASSSGDRGDTEAFF
TRBV6-6	15	TRBJ1-2	CASSSPRSLNYGYTF
TRBV7-2	16	TRBJ2-2	CASSPSGVLNTGELFF
TRBV19	13	TRBJ2-5	CASSRTWEETQYF
TRBV19	14	TRBJ2-7	CASSIKENSYEQYF
TRBV7-2	13	TRBJ1-6	CASRSGANSPLHF
TRBV5-4	14	TRBJ2-3	CASSYRGSTDTQYF
TRBV5-6	15	TRBJ1-6	CASSLGHSNNSPLHF
TRBV20-1	14	TRBJ1-6	CSASRAGIDSPLHF
TRBV2	16	TRBJ2-7	CASSEALGQGLGEQYF
TRBV6-2/TRBV6-3	14	TRBJ2-7	CASSRGLLNYEQYF
TRBV7-2	17	TRBJ2-3	CASSSIGLAHGADTQYF
TRBV11-2	14	TRBJ2-3	CASSLREGADTQYF
TRBV12-2	15	TRBJ2-7	CASRPRQAGGSEQYF
TRBV10-1	24	TRBJ2-6	CASRDTSGCFLVSFPSSGANVLTF
TRBV29-1	14	TRBJ2-5	CSVLLAGRQETQYF
TRBV27	13	TRBJ2-7	CASRGQGHYEQYF
TRBV15	15	TRBJ2-7	CATSRVPPGIYEQYF
TRBV7-9	13	TRBJ1-2	CASVGLGPYGYTF
TRBV7-2	15	TRBJ2-1	CASSLASGLYNEQFF
TRBV6-2/TRBV6-3	12	TRBJ2-3	CASGLAGATQYF
TRBV13	16	TRBJ2-7	CASSLGRWTGRYEQYF
TRBV6-2/TRBV6-3	15	TRBJ2-5	CASSYSGQGKETQYF
TRBV15	12	TRBJ2-3	CATSSFSDTQYF
TRBV7-2	14	TRBJ2-5	CASSVSDRAETQYF
TRBV13	17	TRBJ2-3	CASTIQGVGRFTDTQYF
TRBV5-1	13	TRBJ2-1	CASSSEGAIEQFF
TRBV19	15	TRBJ1-2	CASSIGQVTNYGYTF
TRBV7-3	15	TRBJ1-2	CASRYVQGGLHGYTF
TRBV13	14	TRBJ2-5	CASSPFRGSETQYF
TRBV6-5	14	TRBJ2-6	CASRTGLGANVLTF
TRBV9	17	TRBJ2-5	CASSVGTLAGGVLTQYF
TRBV6-2/TRBV6-3	15	TRBJ1-2	CASSYSPGTLDGYTF
TRBV4-3	17	TRBJ2-7	CASSQARGTSRSYEQYF